The TCR beta chain under discussion was sequenced for a study of patients and donors after allogeneic stem cell transplantation. There are 15 residues in the CDR3. J gave up 5 bases and V 4 bases, and 10 bases lay outside the gene matches. Germline loops: CDR1 MGHRA, CDR2 YSYEKL. TCRdb reanalysed the RT-PCR reads using MiXCR and keeps one entry per CDR3 protein. The repertoire has hundreds of thousands of distinct CDR3 sequences, more than 15% of them found once; the top ten carry 6.5% to 7.5%. Sample: blood, either unsorted or a sorted T cell fraction (not recorded which). J is TRBJ2-7 and V is TRBV4-1; TRBD1 matches 8 bases. The clonotype comes from a human donor who was either an allogeneic HSCT recipient or a stem cell or donor lymphocyte infusion donor (not recorded which). It is not recorded whose cells these are; they may come from a transplant donor. Written as DNA, the CDR3 is TGCGCCAGCAGCCTCACCCAGGGGGCGCGAAACGAGCAGTACTTC. It is translated as CASSLTQGARNEQYF.